The text below deals with one T cell receptor beta chain. The data are from a study of blood T cells in healthy people across ages. CDR1 is SGDLS, CDR2 YYNGEE, per germline. This CDR3 is built from 18 residues. With V trimmed by 0 bases and J by 1 base, 5 bases remained unmatched. A second roughly 7 to 11 cycle PCR used barcoded and J-beta primers. TCRdb independently ran MiXCR on the 5' RACE reads; one entry per CDR3 protein. The data show 780,000 or so distinct CDR3 sequences, around 50% seen once. This rearrangement joins TRBV9 to TRBJ2-1, with 12 bases lining up with TRBD1. Sequences were obtained from blood. This clonotype was obtained from a middle-aged man in good health. This CDR3 is CASSVAWGQGASYNEQFF. In DNA, the CDR3 is TGTGCCAGCAGCGTAGCATGGGGACAGGGGGCATCCTACAATGAGCAGTTCTTC.